These T cell receptor beta chains were read from a single sample in a study of Graves' ophthalmopathy and Graves' hyperthyroidism. TCRdb used MiXCR to reprocess the multiplex PCR reads, holding one entry per CDR3 protein. Here the sample spans approximately 160,000 distinct CDR3 sequences, approximately 40% being singletons. What was sequenced was peripheral blood. Receptors were obtained from a man aged 25 to 45 with Graves' ophthalmopathy. Both conserved end residues are trimmed from each CDR3. The D gene is left open where the match is weak. Clone size appears in some rows only: once, few, many, or a class for an expanded clone.

length: 12
V: TRBV6-1
D: -
J: TRBJ1-5
size: -
CDR3: ATRGGSSNQPQH

length: 12
V: TRBV6-5
D: -
J: TRBJ2-2
size: -
CDR3: ASSYGPDTGELF

length: 16
V: TRBV4-2
D: TRBD1
J: TRBJ1-1
size: many
CDR3: ASSQGPGTGGFDTEAF

length: 12
V: TRBV20-1
D: -
J: TRBJ2-7
size: many
CDR3: SARDQVWGDEQY

length: 13
V: TRBV6-5
D: -
J: TRBJ1-2
size: -
CDR3: ASSYSADLNYGYT

length: 11
V: TRBV6-1
D: -
J: TRBJ1-1
size: -
CDR3: ASGQRLNTEAF

length: 13
V: TRBV7-3
D: -
J: TRBJ2-7
size: once
CDR3: ASSLDSQSSYEQY

length: 12
V: TRBV15
D: -
J: TRBJ1-1
size: once
CDR3: ATSRERGEPEAF

length: 12
V: TRBV6-1
D: TRBD1
J: TRBJ2-7
size: -
CDR3: ASQRGQGTYEQY

length: 11
V: TRBV12-3/TRBV12-4
D: -
J: TRBJ1-1
size: few
CDR3: ASRERWGTEAF

length: 9
V: TRBV25-1
D: -
J: TRBJ1-4
size: many
CDR3: ASSDLGKLF

length: 13
V: TRBV14
D: TRBD2
J: TRBJ2-7
size: many
CDR3: ASSHSASGGYEQY

length: 11
V: TRBV19
D: -
J: TRBJ1-2
size: -
CDR3: ASSRQDNYGYT

length: 10
V: TRBV7-8
D: -
J: TRBJ1-6
size: once
CDR3: ASSSSGSPLH

length: 12
V: TRBV12-3/TRBV12-4
D: -
J: TRBJ1-5
size: few
CDR3: ASSFFGGNQPQH

length: 12
V: TRBV28
D: TRBD2
J: TRBJ2-7
size: once
CDR3: ASSALGGAPEQY

length: 12
V: TRBV27
D: -
J: TRBJ1-5
size: few
CDR3: ASSLFQGNQPQH

length: 10
V: TRBV7-9
D: -
J: TRBJ1-2
size: -
CDR3: ASNNRALGYT

length: 13
V: TRBV12-3/TRBV12-4
D: TRBD1
J: TRBJ2-7
size: -
CDR3: ASSLSIRQGHEQY

length: 13
V: TRBV7-2
D: -
J: TRBJ2-7
size: many
CDR3: ASVRSGTDSYEQY

length: 10
V: TRBV19
D: -
J: TRBJ1-1
size: many
CDR3: ASSNSDTEAF

length: 10
V: TRBV6-1
D: -
J: TRBJ2-7
size: -
CDR3: ASSESQPEQY

length: 13
V: TRBV6-1
D: -
J: TRBJ1-6
size: many
CDR3: ASSEVKTNNSPLH

length: 13
V: TRBV4-3
D: -
J: TRBJ2-7
size: many
CDR3: ASSPGRTDPYEQY

length: 10
V: TRBV20-1
D: -
J: TRBJ1-2
size: -
CDR3: SAPKDLGGYT

length: 13
V: TRBV27
D: -
J: TRBJ1-2
size: few
CDR3: ASSLASYPDAGYT

length: 10
V: TRBV12-5
D: -
J: TRBJ2-1
size: -
CDR3: ASGSNGYEQF

length: 12
V: TRBV11-3
D: -
J: TRBJ1-1
size: -
CDR3: ASSFRQGSTEAF

length: 12
V: TRBV6-1
D: -
J: TRBJ1-1
size: many
CDR3: ASSKGRRNTEAF

length: 12
V: TRBV5-5
D: TRBD2
J: TRBJ2-7
size: -
CDR3: ASSPVGLAGEQY